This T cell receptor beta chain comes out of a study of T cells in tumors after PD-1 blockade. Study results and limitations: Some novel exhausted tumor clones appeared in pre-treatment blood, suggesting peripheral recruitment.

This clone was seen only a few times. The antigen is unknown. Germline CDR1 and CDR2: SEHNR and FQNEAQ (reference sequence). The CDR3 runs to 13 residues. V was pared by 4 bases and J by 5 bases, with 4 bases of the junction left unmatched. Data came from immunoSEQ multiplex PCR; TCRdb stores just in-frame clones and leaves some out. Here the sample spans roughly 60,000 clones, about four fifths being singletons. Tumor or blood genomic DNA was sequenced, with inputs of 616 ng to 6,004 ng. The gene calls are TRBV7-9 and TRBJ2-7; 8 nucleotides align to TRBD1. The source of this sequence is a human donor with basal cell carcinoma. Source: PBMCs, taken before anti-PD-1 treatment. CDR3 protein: CASSSRQGHEQYF. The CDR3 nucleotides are TGTGCCAGCAGCTCACGACAGGGGCACGAGCAGTACTTC.